This record concerns one T cell receptor beta chain sequence. The sample originates from a study of blood T cell repertoires in COVID-19. The CDR3 covers 14 residues. With 5 bases clipped from V and 6 bases from J, the junction kept 9 bases outside the gene matches. Germline V gene data show CDR1 as MNHEY and CDR2 as SMNVEV (reference sequence). Assay: immunoSEQ multiplex PCR; the TCRdb copy retains only in-frame clones and omits some. The sample lists about 200,000 clones; approximately 86% were seen once. Sequencing was carried out using peripheral blood. This TCR derives from a woman aged 45-65 years with COVID-19, enrolled during active disease. The chain links TRBV27 to TRBJ1-2; the match to TRBD1 covers 7 bases. CDR3: CASSPLQGRHGYTF. The CDR3 coding sequence is TGTGCCAGCAGTCCGTTACAGGGGAGGCATGGCTACACCTTC.